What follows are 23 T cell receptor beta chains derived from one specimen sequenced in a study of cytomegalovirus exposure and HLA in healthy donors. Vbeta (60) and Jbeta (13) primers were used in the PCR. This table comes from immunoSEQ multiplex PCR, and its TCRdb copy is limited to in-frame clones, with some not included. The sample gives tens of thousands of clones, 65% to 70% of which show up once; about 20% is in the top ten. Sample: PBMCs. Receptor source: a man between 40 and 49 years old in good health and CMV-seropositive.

CDR3 nucleotides: TGTGCCACCAGCAGAGTTCCCTCTACGACAGGAGACTTTAACTATGGCTACACCTTC. Encoded protein: CATSRVPSTTGDFNYGYTF. V and J are TRBV15 and TRBJ1-2, with D possibly being TRBD1 (6 bases). The CDR3 is made up of 19 amino acids. The V gene lost 1 base and the J gene lost 1 base, with 22 bases spanning the gap. From germline, CDR1 is LNHNV and CDR2 YYDKDF (reference sequence).

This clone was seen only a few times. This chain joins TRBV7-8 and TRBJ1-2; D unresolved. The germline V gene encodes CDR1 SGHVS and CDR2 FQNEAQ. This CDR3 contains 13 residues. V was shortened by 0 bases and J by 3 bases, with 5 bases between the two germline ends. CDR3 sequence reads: CASSLAADYGYTF. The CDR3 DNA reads TGTGCCAGCAGCTTAGCCGCAGACTATGGCTACACCTTC.

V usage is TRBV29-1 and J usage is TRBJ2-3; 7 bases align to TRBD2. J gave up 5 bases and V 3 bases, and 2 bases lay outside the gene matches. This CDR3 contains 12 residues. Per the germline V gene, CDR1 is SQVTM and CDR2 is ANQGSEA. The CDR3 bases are TGCAGCGTTGAGGGAGGGGAAGATACGCAGTATTTT. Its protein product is CSVEGGEDTQYF.

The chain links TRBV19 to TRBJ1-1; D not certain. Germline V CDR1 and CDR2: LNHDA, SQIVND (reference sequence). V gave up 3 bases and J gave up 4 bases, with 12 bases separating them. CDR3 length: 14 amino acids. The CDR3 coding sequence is TGTGCCAGTAGTATTATCGGGGAGGGCACTGAAGCTTTCTTT. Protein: CASSIIGEGTEAFF.

The DNA of the CDR3 is TGTGCCAGCAGCATTCGACTAGCGGGCGGCAGCACAGATACGCAGTATTTT. Amino acid sequence: CASSIRLAGGSTDTQYF. J is TRBJ2-3 and V is TRBV5-4, with 10 bases lining up with TRBD2. The CDR3 sequence is 17 residues long. CDR1 and CDR2 (germline): SGHNT, YYREEE (reference sequence). J was trimmed by 0 bases and V by 4 bases; bases with no gene match: 8.

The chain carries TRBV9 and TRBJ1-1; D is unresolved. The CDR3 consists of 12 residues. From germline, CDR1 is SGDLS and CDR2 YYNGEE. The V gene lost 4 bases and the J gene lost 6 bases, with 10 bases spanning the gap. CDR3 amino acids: CASSPGLAEAFF. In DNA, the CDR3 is TGTGCCAGCAGCCCGGGTTTGGCTGAAGCTTTCTTT.

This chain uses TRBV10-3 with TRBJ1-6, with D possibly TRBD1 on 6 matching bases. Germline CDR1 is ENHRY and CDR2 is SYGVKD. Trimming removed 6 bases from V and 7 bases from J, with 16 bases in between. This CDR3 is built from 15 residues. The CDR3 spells CAISQQGPVNSPLHF. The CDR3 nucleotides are TGTGCCATCAGCCAACAGGGTCCCGTAAATTCACCCCTCCACTTT.

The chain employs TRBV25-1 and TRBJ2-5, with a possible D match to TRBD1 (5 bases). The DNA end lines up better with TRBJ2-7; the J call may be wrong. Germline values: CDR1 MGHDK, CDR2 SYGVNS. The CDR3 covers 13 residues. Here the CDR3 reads CASSFKGSYEQYF. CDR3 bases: TGTGCCAGCAGTTTTAAGGGGTCCTACGAGCAGTACTTC.

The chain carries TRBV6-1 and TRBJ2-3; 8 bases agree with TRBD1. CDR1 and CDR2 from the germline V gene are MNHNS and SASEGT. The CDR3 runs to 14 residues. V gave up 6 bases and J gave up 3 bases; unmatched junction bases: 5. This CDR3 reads CASSRTGFTDTQYF. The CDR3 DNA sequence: TGTGCCAGCAGCCGGACAGGGTTTACAGATACGCAGTATTTT.

This CDR3 is CASSPETGIYGYTF. The CDR3 DNA follows: TGTGCCAGCTCACCAGAGACAGGGATCTATGGCTACACCTTC. The J gene is TRBJ1-2, the V gene TRBV18, with 7 nucleotides matching TRBD1. The J segment lost 4 bases and the V segment lost 2 bases, leaving 4 bases of the junction unmatched. Germline CDR1 reads KGHSH; CDR2 reads LQKENI. The CDR3 extends over 14 amino acids.

CDR3 amino acids: CASSHMVGQGAEDGYTF. CDR3 bases: TGCGCCAGCAGTCATATGGTCGGACAGGGGGCGGAGGACGGCTACACCTTC. The chain is built from TRBV23-1 and TRBJ1-2, with TRBD1 identical over 11 bases. TRBV23-1 counts as an open reading frame of uncertain function. This CDR3 comprises 17 residues. Trimming cost V 3 bases and J 8 bases; bases outside gene matches: 14.

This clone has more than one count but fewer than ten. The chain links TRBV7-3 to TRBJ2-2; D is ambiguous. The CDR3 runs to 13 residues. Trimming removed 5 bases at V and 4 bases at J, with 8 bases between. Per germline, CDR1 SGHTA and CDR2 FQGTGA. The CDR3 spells CASSILPTGELFF. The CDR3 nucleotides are TGTGCCAGCAGCATTCTCCCCACCGGGGAGCTGTTTTTT.

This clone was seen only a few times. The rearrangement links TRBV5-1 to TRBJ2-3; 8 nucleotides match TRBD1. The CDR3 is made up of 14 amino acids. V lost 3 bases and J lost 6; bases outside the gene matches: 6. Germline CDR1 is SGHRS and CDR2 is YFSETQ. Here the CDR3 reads CASSSTTGEDTQYF. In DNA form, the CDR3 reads TGCGCCAGCAGCTCAACGACAGGGGAGGATACGCAGTATTTT.

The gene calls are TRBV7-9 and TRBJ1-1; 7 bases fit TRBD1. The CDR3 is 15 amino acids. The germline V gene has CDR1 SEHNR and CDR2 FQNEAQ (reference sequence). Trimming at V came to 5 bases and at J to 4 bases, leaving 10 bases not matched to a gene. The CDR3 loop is CASSESGDRLTEAFF. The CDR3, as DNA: TGTGCCAGCAGCGAGTCTGGGGACAGACTCACTGAAGCTTTCTTT.

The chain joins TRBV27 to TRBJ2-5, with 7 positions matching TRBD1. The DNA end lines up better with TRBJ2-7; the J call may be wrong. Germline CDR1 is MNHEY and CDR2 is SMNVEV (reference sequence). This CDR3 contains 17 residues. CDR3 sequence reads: CASSLLPPTGNSYEQYF. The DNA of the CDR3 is TGTGCCAGCAGTCTATTGCCCCCGACAGGGAACTCCTACGAGCAGTACTTC.

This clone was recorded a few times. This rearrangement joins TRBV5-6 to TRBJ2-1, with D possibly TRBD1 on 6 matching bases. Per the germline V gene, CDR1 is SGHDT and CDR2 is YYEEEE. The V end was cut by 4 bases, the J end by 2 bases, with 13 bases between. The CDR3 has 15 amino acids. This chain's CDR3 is CASSIGQTPYNEQFF. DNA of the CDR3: TGTGCCAGCAGCATAGGACAGACACCCTACAATGAGCAGTTCTTC.

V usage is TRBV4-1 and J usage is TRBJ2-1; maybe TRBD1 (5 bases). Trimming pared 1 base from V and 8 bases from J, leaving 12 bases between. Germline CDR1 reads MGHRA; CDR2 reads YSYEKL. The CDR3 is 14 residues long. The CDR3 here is CASSQGGRADEQFF. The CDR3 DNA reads TGCGCCAGCAGCCAAGGGGGCAGGGCTGATGAGCAGTTCTTC.

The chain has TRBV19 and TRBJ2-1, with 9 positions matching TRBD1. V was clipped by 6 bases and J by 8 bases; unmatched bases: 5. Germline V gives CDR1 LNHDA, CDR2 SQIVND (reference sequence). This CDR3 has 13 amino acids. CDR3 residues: CASSADRGYEQFF. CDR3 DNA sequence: TGTGCCAGTAGCGCGGACAGGGGCTATGAGCAGTTCTTC.

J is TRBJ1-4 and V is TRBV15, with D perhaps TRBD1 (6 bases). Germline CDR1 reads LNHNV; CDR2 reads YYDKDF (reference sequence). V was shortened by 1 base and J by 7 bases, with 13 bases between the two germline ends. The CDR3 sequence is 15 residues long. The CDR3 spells CATSRGQVEAEKLFF. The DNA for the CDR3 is TGTGCCACCAGCAGAGGACAGGTAGAGGCTGAAAAACTGTTTTTT.

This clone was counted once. The CDR3 region is CASSSEGETNEKLFF. The CDR3 region has the DNA TGCGCCAGCAGCTCCGAGGGGGAAACTAATGAAAAACTGTTTTTT. J is TRBJ1-4 and V is TRBV5-1; tentatively, D is TRBD1 (6 bases). The V and J ends lost 3 bases and 1 base respectively, with 10 bases between them. Per germline, CDR1 SGHRS and CDR2 YFSETQ. CDR3 size: 15 residues.

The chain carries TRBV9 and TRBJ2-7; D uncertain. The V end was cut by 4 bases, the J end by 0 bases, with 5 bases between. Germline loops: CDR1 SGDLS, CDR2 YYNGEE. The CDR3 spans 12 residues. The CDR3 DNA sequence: TGTGCCAGCAGCTCAAACTCCTACGAGCAGTACTTC. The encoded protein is CASSSNSYEQYF.

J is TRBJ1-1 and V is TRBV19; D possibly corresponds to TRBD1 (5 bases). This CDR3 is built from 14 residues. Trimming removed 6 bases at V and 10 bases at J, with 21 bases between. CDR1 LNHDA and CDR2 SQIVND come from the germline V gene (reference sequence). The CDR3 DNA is TGTGCCAGTAGACTTGGGGTTGACCGGGGGGGAGCTTTCTTT. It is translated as CASRLGVDRGGAFF.

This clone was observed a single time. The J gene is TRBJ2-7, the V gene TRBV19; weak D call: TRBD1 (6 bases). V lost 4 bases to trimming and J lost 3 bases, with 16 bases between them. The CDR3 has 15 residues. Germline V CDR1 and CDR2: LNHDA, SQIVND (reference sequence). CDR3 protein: CASSTNRAGRYEQYF. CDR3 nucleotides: TGTGCCAGTAGTACCAACAGGGCCGGGCGCTACGAGCAGTACTTC.